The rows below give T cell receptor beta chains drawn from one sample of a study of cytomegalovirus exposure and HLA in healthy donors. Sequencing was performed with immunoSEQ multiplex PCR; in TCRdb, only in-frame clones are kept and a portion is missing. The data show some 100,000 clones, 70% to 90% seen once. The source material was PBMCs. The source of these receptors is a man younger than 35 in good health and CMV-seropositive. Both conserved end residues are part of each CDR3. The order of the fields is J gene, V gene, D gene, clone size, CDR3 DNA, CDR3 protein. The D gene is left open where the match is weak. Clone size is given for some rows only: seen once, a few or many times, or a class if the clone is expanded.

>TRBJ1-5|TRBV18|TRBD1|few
TGTGCCAGCTCAAACAGGGGGCGGGATCAGCCCCAGCATTTT
CASSNRGRDQPQHF
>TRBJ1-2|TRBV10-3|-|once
TGTGCCATCACGAGTGGGGGGAGGGATGGCTACACCTTC
CAITSGGRDGYTF
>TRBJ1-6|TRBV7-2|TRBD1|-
TGTGCCAGCAGCTTAGTAGGTCGGGACAGAAATTCACCCCTCCACTTT
CASSLVGRDRNSPLHF
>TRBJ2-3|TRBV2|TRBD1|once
TGTGCCAGCAGTTTGACAGGGCCCCGCACAGATACGCAGTATTTT
CASSLTGPRTDTQYF
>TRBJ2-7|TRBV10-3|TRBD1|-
TGTGCCATCAGTGGAGAGACAGGGGGAACCTACGAGCAGTACTTC
CAISGETGGTYEQYF
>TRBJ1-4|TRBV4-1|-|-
TGCGCCAGCAGCCGCCAGGGGAGTAATTATGAAAAACTGTTTTTT
CASSRQGSNYEKLFF
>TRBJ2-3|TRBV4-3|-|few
TGCGCCAGCAGCCAGCTCCTAGAGAATACGCAGTATTTT
CASSQLLENTQYF
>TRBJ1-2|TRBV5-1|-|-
TGCGCCAGCAGCTTGGCGGGACTGTCACAACGCAACTATGGCTACACCTTC
CASSLAGLSQRNYGYTF
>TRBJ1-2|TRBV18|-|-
TGTGCCAGCTCACCCAAAACAGGGAACTATGGCTACACCTTC
CASSPKTGNYGYTF
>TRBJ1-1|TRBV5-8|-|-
TGTGCCAGCAGCTTGGCGGCGGACTCTGAAGCTTTCTTT
CASSLAADSEAFF
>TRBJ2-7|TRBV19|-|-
TGTGCCAGTAGTATGCGACTAGGAGAAGGGCAGTACTTC
CASSMRLGEGQYF
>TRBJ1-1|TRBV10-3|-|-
TGTGCCATCAGTCTCCCGGGAGAGGGGACTGAAGCTTTCTTT
CAISLPGEGTEAFF
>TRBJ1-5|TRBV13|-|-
TGTGCCAGCAGCTCTGGACATAACAATCAGCCCCAGCATTTT
CASSSGHNNQPQHF
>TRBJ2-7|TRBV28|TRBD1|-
TGTGCCAGCAGGAAACGACAGGGTGGAACCTACGAGCAGTACTTC
CASRKRQGGTYEQYF
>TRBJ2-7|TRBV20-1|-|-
TGCAGTGCTAGAGATCCCCCGGAGCAGTACTTC
CSARDPPEQYF
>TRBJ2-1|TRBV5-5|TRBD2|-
TGTGCCAGCAGCTTGTCAATCTCGGGGGGCAATGAGCAGTTCTTC
CASSLSISGGNEQFF
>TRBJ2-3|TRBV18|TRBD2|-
TGTGCCAGCTCACCACCACTAGCGGGAGGCACAGATACGCAGTATTTT
CASSPPLAGGTDTQYF
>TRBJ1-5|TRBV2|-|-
TGTGCCAGCAGTGGGGTGGGGCGGAGCAATCAGCCCCAGCATTTT
CASSGVGRSNQPQHF
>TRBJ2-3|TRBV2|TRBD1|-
TGTGCCAGCAGTGCGGGACAGGGGGCCCGCACAGATACGCAGTATTTT
CASSAGQGARTDTQYF
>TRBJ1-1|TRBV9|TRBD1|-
TGTGCCAGCAGCGCGGGACAGCTAAACACTGAAGCTTTCTTT
CASSAGQLNTEAFF
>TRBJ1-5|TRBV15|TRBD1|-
TGTGCCACCAGCAGATCGGGACAGCGGCGAGGGCCCCAGCATTTT
CATSRSGQRRGPQHF
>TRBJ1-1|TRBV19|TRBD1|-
TGTGCCAGTAGGAGGGGACAGACCGGTTGGGGAGCTTTCTTT
CASRRGQTGWGAFF
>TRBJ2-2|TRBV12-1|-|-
-
CASSFAHGSGELFF
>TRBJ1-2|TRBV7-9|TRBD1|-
TGTGCCAGCAGCCCGGGGACAGCTACTAACTATGGCTACACCTTC
CASSPGTATNYGYTF
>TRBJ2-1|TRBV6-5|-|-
TGTGCCAGCAGTTACAAGGGGGGGGTTGAGCAGTTCTTC
CASSYKGGVEQFF
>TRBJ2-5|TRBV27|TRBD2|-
TGTGCCAGCAAACCCCTCAGGGCGGGGGGGCTACAAGAGACCCAGTACTTC
CASKPLRAGGLQETQYF
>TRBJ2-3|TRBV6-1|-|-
TGTGCCAGCAGTGAGTTCGGCGGAGATACGCAGTATTTT
CASSEFGGDTQYF
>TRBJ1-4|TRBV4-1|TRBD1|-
TGCGCCAGCAGACCCTACAGGGGACTCGACCTACATGAAAAACTGTTTTTT
CASRPYRGLDLHEKLFF
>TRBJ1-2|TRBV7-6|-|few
TGTGCCAGCAGCCGTGACAGCGGGGGGGGAGGCTACACCTTC
CASSRDSGGGGYTF
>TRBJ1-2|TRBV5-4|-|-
TGTGCCAGCAGCTTTCGAGACAGTTGGGTTGGCTACACCTTC
CASSFRDSWVGYTF
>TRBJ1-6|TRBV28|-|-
TGTGCCAGCAGACCCGGACACCTTAATTCACCCCTCCACTTT
CASRPGHLNSPLHF
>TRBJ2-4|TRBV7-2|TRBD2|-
TGTGCCAGCAGCTTAGATGGGGGGGTCAAAAACATTCAGTACTTC
CASSLDGGVKNIQYF
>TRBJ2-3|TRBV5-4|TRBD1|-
TGTGCCAGCAGCTTACAGGGGGGCACAGATACGCAGTATTTT
CASSLQGGTDTQYF
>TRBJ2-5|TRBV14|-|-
TGTGCCAGCAGCCAAGAAACCAGAATGGAGACCCAGTACTTC
CASSQETRMETQYF
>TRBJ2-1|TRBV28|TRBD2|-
TGTGCCAGCAGTGAGACTAGCGGGGGGTCCAATGAGCAGTTCTTC
CASSETSGGSNEQFF
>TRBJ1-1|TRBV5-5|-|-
TGTGCCAGCAGCTCCCTACAGGGCCATGGGGCTGAAGCTTTCTTT
CASSSLQGHGAEAFF
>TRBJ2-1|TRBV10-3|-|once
TGTGCCATCAGTGGCTCGGGACATAACAATGAGCAGTTCTTC
CAISGSGHNNEQFF
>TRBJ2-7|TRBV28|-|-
TGTGCCAGCAGTTTCTCGGGTCGGAGGTCCTACGAGCAGTACTTC
CASSFSGRRSYEQYF
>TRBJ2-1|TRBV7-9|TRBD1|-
TGTGCCAGCAGACAGGGGCTTGGACAATACAATGAGCAGTTCTTC
CASRQGLGQYNEQFF
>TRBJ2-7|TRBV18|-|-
TGTGCCAGCTCACGTAGGGGATACGAGCAGTACTTC
CASSRRGYEQYF
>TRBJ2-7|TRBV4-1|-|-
TGCGCCAGCAGCCAAGACGGAGGCTACGAGCAGTACTTC
CASSQDGGYEQYF
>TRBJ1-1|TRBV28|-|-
TGTGCCAGCAGTTCCACATACGAGGCGAACACTGAAGCTTTCTTT
CASSSTYEANTEAFF
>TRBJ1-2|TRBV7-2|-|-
TGTGCCAGCAGCTTAGCTACGGCTCTGAGGGTTGGCTACACCTTC
CASSLATALRVGYTF
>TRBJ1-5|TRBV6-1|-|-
TGTGCCAGCACCGAGGATCCCCTGGGGCCCCAGCATTTT
CASTEDPLGPQHF
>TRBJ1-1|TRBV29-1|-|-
TGTTGTATTGAGAGGGATCCGAACACTGAAGCTTTCTTT
CCIERDPNTEAFF
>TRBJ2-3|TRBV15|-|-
TGTGCCACCAGCAGAGATCGGGGCAGGGGAGTAGATACGCAGTATTTT
CATSRDRGRGVDTQYF
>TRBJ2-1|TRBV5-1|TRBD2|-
TGCGCCAGCAGCTTGGCCGGGGGAAGGGAGGGGCAGTTCTTC
CASSLAGGREGQFF
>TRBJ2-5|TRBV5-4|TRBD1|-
TGTGCCAGCAGCCTGATGACAGGGGGCCTCGAGGAGACCCAGTACTTC
CASSLMTGGLEETQYF
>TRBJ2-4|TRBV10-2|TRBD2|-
TGCGCCAGCAGTGATTGGGGAGGGGCCAAAAACATTCAGTACTTC
CASSDWGGAKNIQYF
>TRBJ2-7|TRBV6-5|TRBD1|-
TGTGCCAGCAGTTACCGACAGGGGTACGAGCAGTACTTC
CASSYRQGYEQYF
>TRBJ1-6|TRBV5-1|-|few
TGCGCCAGCAGCTTGGAGTGGACAGTACTTTCACCCCTCCACTTT
CASSLEWTVLSPLHF
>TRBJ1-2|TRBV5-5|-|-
TGTGCCAGCAGCTCGGGAGGCGGGGGAAGCCCTTATGGCTACACCTTC
CASSSGGGGSPYGYTF